This T cell receptor (beta chain) was obtained from a study of blood T cells in healthy people across ages. In its sample, this clonotype was seen a few times. Its matching antigen is unknown. Whole-study results and caveats: Among long-lived donors, naive CD4+ cells were more numerous and diversity higher than in aged donors.

V shed 6 bases, J shed 3 bases, and the junction held 4 bases outside the gene matches. CDR3 length: 13 amino acids. CDR1 DFQATT and CDR2 SNEGSKA come from the germline V gene (reference sequence). Using a J-beta primer mix together with a sample-barcoded 5' primer, a second PCR was run for roughly 7 to 11 cycles. Each of the cDNA molecules was tagged by a template-switch adaptor with 12 random nucleotides. Individual samples furnished no less than 2.5 million CDR3-containing paired-end reads apiece. TCRdb reprocessed the 5' RACE reads with MiXCR, giving one entry per CDR3 protein. Of about 1.1 million distinct CDR3 sequences in the sample, roughly two fifths are singletons; the top ten hold around 13%.

The rearrangement links TRBV20-1 to TRBJ2-5, with TRBD2 matching over 10 bases. This clonotype originated in a man aged 18 to 29 in good health. Sample: blood. The CDR3 coding sequence is TGCAGTGCCCCTCTAGCGGGGGAAGAGACCCAGTACTTC. Protein: CSAPLAGEETQYF.